This T cell receptor (beta chain) was identified in a study of circulating tumor DNA in untreated peripheral T-cell lymphoma (dated by TCRdb to 2020 to 2022). Notes on the research overall: To follow circulating tumor DNA that carried tumor TCR clonotypes, serum samples were taken at baseline and then repeatedly over the course of treatment.

General study outcomes and caveats: ctDNA persistence did not always predict relapse, since a couple of patients whose ctDNA remained detectable after therapy stayed in remission over approximately 10 years of follow-up. Among 20 to 25 serially sampled patients, ctDNA clearance after two cycles was observed in approximately 35%, and a trend toward worse survival was observed with detectable ctDNA after therapy. Tumor-specific clonotypes were found in over 75% of patients, coming from under 90% of baseline tissues and around 67% of baseline serum samples.

Library preparation was by the immunoSEQ multiplex PCR assay. Drawn from immuneACCESS, this table holds only the in-frame rearrangements with V and J called that TCRdb kept. Clones are partly lost; checked studies trace under half to an unresolved V gene and leave the rest unexplained. For this sample there are 2,000 to 2,500 clones; roughly 84% appear just once. 20% to 30% of the sample rests with the top ten. To monitor patients with peripheral T-cell lymphoma who were getting frontline treatment on a trial, the study applied next-generation sequencing to T-cell receptor sequences. Comments on this clone: Its antigen specificity is not known. No quality values exist for individual bases; no much larger clone is one base distant.

The germline V gene encodes CDR1 SGHRS and CDR2 YFSETQ. V is reduced by 1 base and J by 3 bases, leaving a spacing of 19 bases between them. The CDR3, cysteine through phenylalanine, is 17 amino acids long. Only the CDR3 DNA stays, 51 bases, in frame from base 1. The sequencing sample was made of cell-free DNA from blood serum. Recombination linked TRBV5-1 to TRBJ2-5, with the D call tentatively TRBD1 or TRBD2, each fitting 6 bases. This receptor was obtained from a human donor with peripheral T-cell lymphoma. At the DNA level, the sequence is TGCGCCAGCAGCTTGAGTCCTCCGGGGGCCTCCAAAGAGACCCAGTACTTC. It translates to CASSLSPPGASKETQYF.